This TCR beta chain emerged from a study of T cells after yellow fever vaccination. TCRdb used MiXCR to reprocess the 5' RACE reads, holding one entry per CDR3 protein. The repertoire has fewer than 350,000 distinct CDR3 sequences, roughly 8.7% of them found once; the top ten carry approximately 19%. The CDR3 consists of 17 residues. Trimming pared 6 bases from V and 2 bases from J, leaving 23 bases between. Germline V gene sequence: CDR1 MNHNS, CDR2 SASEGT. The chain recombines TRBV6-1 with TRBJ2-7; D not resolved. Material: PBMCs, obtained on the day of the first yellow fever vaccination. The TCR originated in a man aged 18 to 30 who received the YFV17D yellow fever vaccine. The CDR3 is CASSRYLTEPLTYEQYF. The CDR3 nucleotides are TGTGCCAGCAGCCGATACCTAACAGAACCTTTGACCTACGAGCAGTACTTC.